This TCR beta chain was recovered during a study of T cells in Graves' hyperthyroidism and ophthalmopathy. For the study at large: Peripheral blood collection took place at initial diagnosis, before any treatment. General study points: Among clonotypes expanded in thyroid above 0.001, most were also found in blood.

There are many counts of this clonotype. Its antigen remains unknown. After removal of 5 bases from V and 6 bases from J, the junction contained 6 bases not matched to a gene. The CDR3 covers 14 residues. The V gene's germline CDR1 is SGHAT and CDR2 FQNNGV. Ophthalmopathy cases met thresholds of Clinical Activity Score at least 3, NOSPECS grade at least 4 and duration under 3 months. Source material for PBMCs was more than 7.5 ml fresh peripheral blood. What was amplified from RNA transcripts were TCR beta CDR3 regions. An initial round of RT-PCR targeting the TCR CDR3 relied on the HTBI primer set. TCRdb called the multiplex PCR reads again in MiXCR, with one record for every CDR3 protein. The data show some 500,000 distinct CDR3 sequences, less than 25% seen once.

The chain uses TRBV11-2 and TRBJ2-2, with 7 positions matching TRBD1. Sequencing was carried out using blood. The receptor's source is a woman in her 30s with Graves' ophthalmopathy. CDR3 nucleotides: TGTGCCAGCAGCCCATTAACAGGGGCCGGGGAGCTGTTTTTT. As protein: CASSPLTGAGELFF. Variable domain in full (rest from reference TRBV11-2 and TRBJ2-2): EAGVAQSPRYKIIEKRQSVAFWCNPISGHATLYWYQQILGQGPKLLIQFQNNGVVDDSQLPKDRFSAERLKGVDSTLKIQPAKLEDSAVYLCASSPLTGAGELFFGEGSRLTVL.